The 13 T cell receptor beta chains given below trace back to one sample, sequenced in a study of blood T cell repertoires in COVID-19. The assay was immunoSEQ multiplex PCR, and TCRdb's table has in-frame clones only and misses some. Here the sample spans a few hundred thousand clones, around nine tenths being singletons. Sequenced: PBMCs or T cells enriched from blood (not recorded which). These receptors were collected from a woman between 45 and 65 years old who had recovered from COVID-19.

The genes are TRBV5-4 and TRBJ2-7; 8 bases line up with TRBD1. Trimming at V came to 1 base and at J to 6 bases, leaving 6 bases not matched to a gene. This CDR3 is built from 14 residues. Germline CDR1 SGHNT, CDR2 YYREEE (reference sequence). The CDR3 DNA sequence: TGTGCCAGCAGCTTGCAACAGGGGGTGCTCGAGCAGTACTTC. Residues: CASSLQQGVLEQYF.

This clone has only one observation. The chain is built from TRBV5-1 and TRBJ2-3; D gene unclear. Germline V gene data show CDR1 as SGHRS and CDR2 as YFSETQ. CDR3 length: 15 amino acids. V dropped 0 bases and J dropped 2 bases, with 10 bases sitting between them. The DNA for the CDR3 is TGCGCCAGCAGCTTGGAGTGGGCGATCACAGATACGCAGTATTTT. Residues: CASSLEWAITDTQYF.

The rearrangement joins TRBV19 to TRBJ2-2; D perhaps matches TRBD2 (6 bases). Trimming took off 0 bases at V and 3 bases at J, with 11 bases between the two ends. The germline gives CDR1 LNHDA, CDR2 SQIVND (reference sequence). The CDR3 totals 16 residues. The CDR3 bases are TGTGCCAGTAGTATAGAAGGAGGGGCGGACACCGGGGAGCTGTTTTTT. Its translation is CASSIEGGADTGELFF. The full variable domain, its missing parts supplied by reference TRBV19 and TRBJ2-2, is DGGITQSPKYLFRKEGQNVTLSCEQNLNHDAMYWYRQDPGQGLRLIYYSQIVNDFQKGDIAEGYSVSREKKESFPLTVTSAQKNPTAFYLCASSIEGGADTGELFFGEGSRLTVL.

The chain combines TRBV7-6 with TRBJ2-7, with D perhaps matching TRBD2 (6 bases). The CDR3 is made up of 15 amino acids. CDR1 and CDR2 from the germline V gene are SGHVS and FNYEAQ. V was pared by 1 base and J by 2 bases, with 12 bases between. The CDR3 DNA reads as TGTGCCAGCAGCTTAGAGGAGGGAGCGGCCTACGAGCAGTACTTC. It yields the protein CASSLEEGAAYEQYF.

The chain links TRBV27 to TRBJ2-7; 9 nucleotides match TRBD1. Germline-derived CDR1 and CDR2 are MNHEY and SMNVEV (reference sequence). The V gene end was trimmed by 6 bases and the J gene end by 2 bases; junction bases not matched to a gene: 23. The CDR3 contains 20 residues. CDR3 amino acids: CASSPTSTGQGVRNPYEQYF. As DNA, the CDR3 is TGTGCCAGCAGCCCTACCTCCACGGGACAGGGAGTCAGGAACCCCTACGAGCAGTACTTC.

This clone was observed a handful of times. The J gene is TRBJ1-5, the V gene TRBV10-3; 10 bases align to TRBD1. CDR3 length equals 14 residues. V trimming: 6 bases; J trimming: 7 bases; junction bases outside the gene matches: 6. Germline CDR1 ENHRY, CDR2 SYGVKD. For the CDR3, the DNA is TGTGCCATCAGCCCCGGGACAGGGGTCCAGCCCCAGCATTTT. Translation: CAISPGTGVQPQHF.

This clone turned up a few times. This chain connects TRBV6-5 to TRBJ1-2; the D is unclear. This CDR3 has 12 amino acids. V was cut by 6 bases and J by 7 bases, with 12 bases left in between. Germline V gene sequence: CDR1 MNHEY, CDR2 SVGAGI. The CDR3 DNA sequence: TGTGCCAGCAGAAGGGCAGGACTTGGCTACACCTTC. As protein: CASRRAGLGYTF.

This clone appeared once. This rearrangement joins TRBV7-9 to TRBJ1-1; a possible D gene is TRBD1 (5 bases). V was trimmed by 5 bases and J by 6 bases, leaving 16 bases between them. The germline CDR1 and CDR2 sequences are SEHNR and FQNEAQ (reference sequence). This CDR3 region has 14 residues. CDR3 sequence reads: CASSPLLPGAEAFF. The CDR3 DNA reads as TGTGCCAGCAGCCCCCTCCTCCCGGGGGCTGAAGCTTTCTTT.

The V gene is TRBV4-3, the J gene TRBJ1-5, with D unclear. The V end lost 0 bases, the J end lost 2 bases, and 11 bases lay between the germline ends. CDR1 is LGHNA, CDR2 YSLEER, per germline. The CDR3 is 16 residues long. CDR3 DNA: TGCGCCAGCAGCCAAGACTCGGGGTCGGGCAATCAGCCCCAGCATTTT. Translation: CASSQDSGSGNQPQHF.

This chain connects TRBV19 to TRBJ2-1; perhaps TRBD2 as D (5 bases). Germline values: CDR1 LNHDA, CDR2 SQIVND (reference sequence). The CDR3 runs to 14 residues. Trimming took off 2 bases at V and 0 bases at J, with 5 bases between the two ends. The chain's CDR3 is CASSITSSYNEQFF. CDR3 coding DNA: TGTGCCAGTAGTATAACTAGCTCCTACAATGAGCAGTTCTTC.

The rearrangement links TRBV6-5 to TRBJ1-5; D possibly corresponds to TRBD1 (5 bases). CDR3 length equals 15 residues. Trimming pared 6 bases from V and 1 base from J, leaving 13 bases between. CDR1 MNHEY and CDR2 SVGAGI come from the germline V gene. The CDR3 DNA reads as TGTGCCAGCAGGGGGCCACTATCGAGCAATCAGCCCCAGCATTTT. Amino acid sequence: CASRGPLSSNQPQHF.

The chain links TRBV27 to TRBJ1-2; 12 positions match TRBD1. CDR3 length: 19 residues. CDR1 is MNHEY, CDR2 SMNVEV, per germline (reference sequence). V was pared by 6 bases and J by 1 base, with 15 bases of the junction left unmatched. The CDR3 sequence: CASSNLGRDRGRSNYGYTF. CDR3 coding DNA: TGTGCCAGCAGCAACCTCGGCCGGGACAGGGGGCGAAGTAACTATGGCTACACCTTC.

The chain couples TRBV19 to TRBJ2-5, with 9 nucleotides matching TRBD2. This CDR3 region has 16 residues. The germline gives CDR1 LNHDA, CDR2 SQIVND (reference sequence). Trimming took 6 bases from V and 2 from J; bases not matched to a gene: 10. The CDR3 here is CASSRGRLAEQETQYF. The CDR3 coding sequence is TGTGCCAGTAGCAGGGGCAGACTAGCGGAGCAAGAGACCCAGTACTTC.